There are many counts of the clone carrying this T cell receptor (beta chain). The sample comes from a study of Graves' ophthalmopathy and Graves' hyperthyroidism. RNA transcripts were the template, and TCR beta CDR3 regions were amplified from them. An opening RT-PCR round employed HTBI primers and preceded a second-round multiplex PCR. MiXCR, applied by TCRdb to the multiplex PCR reads, yields one record per CDR3 protein. Among about 660,000 distinct CDR3 sequences listed, under 50% were seen once. CDR3 length: 14 residues. Germline V gene sequence: CDR1 SGHRS, CDR2 YFSETQ. V was shortened by 2 bases and J by 3 bases, with 11 bases between the two germline ends.

The chain joins TRBV5-1 to TRBJ1-1; D uncertain. Specimen: peripheral blood. This receptor was obtained from an adult man with Graves' ophthalmopathy. The CDR3 here is CASSFGLQDTEAFF. CDR3 bases: TGCGCCAGCAGCTTCGGCTTGCAGGACACTGAAGCTTTCTTT.